The sequence of this TCR beta chain was determined in a study of blood T cells in healthy people across ages. Investigators took around 11 milliliters of peripheral blood from every donor. Isolated per sample were at least 6 million PBMCs. Next came a second PCR, run for about 6 to 12 cycles, which used a sample-barcoded 5' primer along with a J-beta primer mix. There were at least 3 million CDR3-containing paired-end reads obtained from each sample. TCRdb independently ran MiXCR on the 5' RACE reads; one entry per CDR3 protein. This sample has some 1,800,000 distinct CDR3 sequences, with roughly 43% found just once. The TCR sequence derives from a human donor in good health. The sequenced sample was blood.

DNA for the CDR3: TGTGCCAGCTCACCACCGGACCAAGGGGACATTCAGTACTTC. Translating gives CASSPPDQGDIQYF. The chain is built from TRBV18 and TRBJ2-4; a weak D match, TRBD1 (5 bases). V lost 0 bases and J lost 8, with 11 bases in between. The CDR3 covers 14 residues. The V gene's germline CDR1 is KGHSH and CDR2 LQKENI.